These T cell receptor beta chains were read from a single sample in a study of tumor-infiltrating lymphocytes in primary liver carcinoma. TCRdb independently ran MiXCR on the multiplex PCR reads; one entry per CDR3 protein. The table has 320,000 or so distinct CDR3 sequences, 65% seen once. Sample: peripheral blood. The receptors stem from a man aged 40-49 years with primary liver carcinoma and hepatitis B virus infection. Both conserved end residues are part of each CDR3. The order of the fields is D gene, CDR3 length, clone size, V gene, J gene, CDR3 DNA, CDR3 protein. The D gene is left open where the match is weak. Part of the rows lack a size; the others show once, few, many or a class for expanded clones.

D: .; length: 15; size: few; V: TRBV4-1; J: TRBJ2-7; DNA: TGCGCCAGCAGCCAAGAGACAGGCGACTCCTACGAGCAGTACTTC; CDR3: CASSQETGDSYEQYF
D: .; length: 13; size: many; V: TRBV5-1; J: TRBJ2-1; DNA: TGCGCCAGCGGCCAGATACCGGGCAATGAGCAGTTCTTC; CDR3: CASGQIPGNEQFF
D: TRBD2; length: 15; size: .; V: TRBV10-3; J: TRBJ2-2; DNA: TGTGCCATCAGCACTAACGGGGGGAGCACCGGGGAGCTGTTTTTT; CDR3: CAISTNGGSTGELFF
D: .; length: 19; size: .; V: TRBV6-5; J: TRBJ2-3; DNA: TGTGCCAGCAGTTCTACCGGGGCTAGCACATTCCACGCGGTTGTTACGCAGTATTTT; CDR3: CASSSTGASTFHAVVTQYF
D: TRBD2; length: 18; size: .; V: TRBV4-2; J: TRBJ2-7; DNA: TGTGCCAGCAGCCAGAACGCGGCTAGCGGGTCGGGATTATACGAGCAGTACTTC; CDR3: CASSQNAASGSGLYEQYF
D: .; length: 13; size: .; V: TRBV11-2; J: TRBJ2-7; DNA: TGTGCCAGCAGCGCAGGGGAAGACTACGATCAGTACTTC; CDR3: CASSAGEDYDQYF
D: .; length: 16; size: .; V: TRBV11-3; J: TRBJ2-3; DNA: TGTGCCAGCGGCTTAGCAGGCGAGCGGGGCACAGATACGCAGTATTTT; CDR3: CASGLAGERGTDTQYF
D: TRBD2; length: 16; size: many; V: TRBV12-3/TRBV12-4; J: TRBJ2-1; DNA: TGTGCCAGCAGTTTAGTTGTAGCGGGAGGGTACTATGAGCAGTTCTTC; CDR3: CASSLVVAGGYYEQFF
D: .; length: 14; size: .; V: TRBV6-2/TRBV6-3; J: TRBJ2-7; DNA: TGTGCCGGCAGCTCCCTGATTCACGACTACGAGCAGTACTTC; CDR3: CAGSSLIHDYEQYF
D: TRBD1; length: 13; size: few; V: TRBV12-3/TRBV12-4; J: TRBJ1-5; DNA: TGTGCCAGCACCGGGACAGGCAATCAGCCCCAGCATTTT; CDR3: CASTGTGNQPQHF
D: .; length: 13; size: once; V: TRBV7-9; J: TRBJ1-5; DNA: TGTACCAGCAGCTTAGGGGCTGGCCAGCCCCAGCATTTT; CDR3: CTSSLGAGQPQHF
D: TRBD1; length: 14; size: many; V: TRBV5-4; J: TRBJ1-2; DNA: TGTGCCAGCAGTTTAGGACAGGGGGCTCGTGGCTACACCTTC; CDR3: CASSLGQGARGYTF
D: .; length: 14; size: once; V: TRBV6-2/TRBV6-3; J: TRBJ2-1; DNA: TGTGCCAGCAGAACCCTCCGGGGGATCAATGAGCAGTTCTTC; CDR3: CASRTLRGINEQFF
D: TRBD2; length: 14; size: .; V: TRBV12-3/TRBV12-4; J: TRBJ2-1; DNA: TGTGCCAGCAGTCTCCGCGGGAGTGGAAATGAGCAGTTCTTC; CDR3: CASSLRGSGNEQFF
D: TRBD1; length: 14; size: .; V: TRBV6-1; J: TRBJ2-7; DNA: TGTGCCAGCAGCACCGGGACAGATCGACCCGAGCAGTACTTC; CDR3: CASSTGTDRPEQYF
D: .; length: 15; size: many; V: TRBV12-3/TRBV12-4; J: TRBJ2-2; DNA: TGTGCCAGCAGTTTGGGTCGAGGGAACACCGGGGAGCTGTTTTTT; CDR3: CASSLGRGNTGELFF
D: TRBD2; length: 13; size: .; V: TRBV11-2; J: TRBJ2-1; DNA: TGTGCCAGCAGCCGACTAGCTTGTAATGAGCAGTTCTTC; CDR3: CASSRLACNEQFF
D: .; length: 12; size: once; V: TRBV20-1; J: TRBJ2-3; DNA: TGCAGTCCAAAGGGGGGCGCAGATACGCAGTATTTT; CDR3: CSPKGGADTQYF
D: .; length: 14; size: .; V: TRBV12-3/TRBV12-4; J: TRBJ2-7; DNA: TGTGCCAGCCGTTGGGGCACCCACTCCTACGAGCAGTACTTC; CDR3: CASRWGTHSYEQYF
D: TRBD1; length: 14; size: .; V: TRBV10-3; J: TRBJ1-1; DNA: TGTGACATCAGCGGACAGGGTTCGAACACTGAAGCTTTCTTT; CDR3: CDISGQGSNTEAFF
D: .; length: 13; size: .; V: TRBV29-1; J: TRBJ2-5; DNA: TGCAGCGTTCCCTTGACAGGAGGGGAGACCCAGTACTTC; CDR3: CSVPLTGGETQYF
D: .; length: 16; size: .; V: TRBV28; J: TRBJ2-5; DNA: TGTGCCAGCAGTTTCTCCGGCAGAAACTCACAAGAGACCCAGTACTTC; CDR3: CASSFSGRNSQETQYF
D: .; length: 15; size: .; V: TRBV5-1; J: TRBJ1-1; DNA: TGCGCCAGCAAGGGGTCGACAGACATGAACACTGAAGCTTTCTTT; CDR3: CASKGSTDMNTEAFF
D: TRBD2; length: 17; size: once; V: TRBV5-1; J: TRBJ2-3; DNA: TGCGCCAGCAGCTATAGACTAGCGGGAGTTGGGGCAGATACGCAGTATTTT; CDR3: CASSYRLAGVGADTQYF
D: TRBD1; length: 15; size: many; V: TRBV6-6; J: TRBJ1-1; DNA: TGTGCCAGCACTGAACGGGACAGGGGCCACGCTGAAGCTTTCTTT; CDR3: CASTERDRGHAEAFF
D: TRBD1; length: 14; size: few; V: TRBV5-5; J: TRBJ1-5; DNA: TGTGCCAGCAGCAGGACAGGGTACAATCAGCCCCAGCATTTT; CDR3: CASSRTGYNQPQHF
D: .; length: 15; size: few; V: TRBV7-9; J: TRBJ2-7; DNA: TGTGCCAGCAGCTTAACTCTGGGGGCTTTCCACGAGCAGTACTTC; CDR3: CASSLTLGAFHEQYF
D: .; length: 13; size: .; V: TRBV29-1; J: TRBJ1-2; DNA: TGCAGCGTCGAAGAACCCAGGGGTGGTGGCTACACCTTC; CDR3: CSVEEPRGGGYTF
D: TRBD2; length: 17; size: .; V: TRBV11-3; J: TRBJ2-1; DNA: TGTGCCAGTAGCTCATGGGCCCTAGCGGGAAGCGGGAATGAGCAGTTCTTC; CDR3: CASSSWALAGSGNEQFF
D: TRBD1; length: 14; size: many; V: TRBV12-3/TRBV12-4; J: TRBJ1-1; DNA: TGTGCCAGCAGTTTAGAAGGGACAGGGGCTGAAGCTTTCTTT; CDR3: CASSLEGTGAEAFF
D: .; length: 12; size: .; V: TRBV29-1; J: TRBJ1-2; DNA: TGCAGCGCTGGAACAGTCAACTATGACTACACCTTC; CDR3: CSAGTVNYDYTF
D: .; length: 13; size: once; V: TRBV29-1; J: TRBJ1-4; DNA: TGCAGTGTTGAAGTGGGGACTAATGAAAAACTGTTTTTT; CDR3: CSVEVGTNEKLFF